These 22 T cell receptor beta chains came from one sample sequenced in a study of blood T cell repertoires in COVID-19 (dated by TCRdb to 2018 to 2020). Library method: the immunoSEQ multiplex PCR assay. TCRdb took this table from immuneACCESS and kept in-frame rearrangements with V and J called. Such tables lack part of the clones; where checked against another copy, unresolved V genes explain under half of the gap, and the rest is unexplained. The sample yields 150,000 to 200,000 clones; around 79% were counted once. The ten largest clones capture around 15% of the sample. The sample comprised peripheral blood. These receptor sequences come from a man between 60 and 75 years old with active or convalescent COVID-19.

The rearrangement links TRBV28 to TRBJ2-7, with 8 bases that match TRBD2. Germline V gene lookup returns CDR1 MDHEN and CDR2 SYDVKM. With V trimmed by 3 bases and J by 2 bases, 6 bases remained unmatched. CDR3 length: 15 residues. CDR3 protein: CASSFNGRGAYEQYF. DNA of the CDR3: TGTGCCAGCAGTTTTAACGGGAGGGGGGCCTACGAGCAGTACTTC.

V gene TRBV5-1 combines with J gene TRBJ2-5; perhaps TRBD2 as D (6 bases). The germline V and J ends were trimmed by 6 bases and 5 bases, with 14 bases remaining between them. The germline gives CDR1 SGHRS, CDR2 YFSETQ. The CDR3 runs to 13 residues. The CDR3 DNA is TGCGCCAGCAAACCGGGAGCGGGTGAGACCCAGTACTTC. It codes for CASKPGAGETQYF.

The chain uses TRBV7-9 and TRBJ2-3, with TRBD2 matching over 14 bases. Germline trimming cut 5 bases from V and 0 bases from J; bases unmatched to any gene: 10. CDR1 is SEHNR, CDR2 FQNEAQ, per germline (reference sequence). The CDR3 has 19 residues. In DNA form, the CDR3 reads TGTGCCAGCAGCCGAAGGGGACTAGCGGGAGTCCCTAGCACAGATACGCAGTATTTT. The encoded protein is CASSRRGLAGVPSTDTQYF.

The chain recombines TRBV5-6 with TRBJ1-2; 8 positions match TRBD1. Looked up from germline, CDR1 is SGHDT and CDR2 is YYEEEE. The CDR3 is 15 amino acids. Unmatched junction bases numbered 9, after V lost 2 bases and J lost 6 bases. CDR3 nucleotide sequence: TGTGCCAGCAGCTTCGTAATGGACAGGGTAGATGGCTACACCTTC. Its translation: CASSFVMDRVDGYTF.

J is TRBJ1-1 and V is TRBV27; 8 positions agree with TRBD1. V lost 6 bases, J lost 4 bases, and 7 bases stayed unmatched. Germline V lookup: CDR1 MNHEY, CDR2 SMNVEV (reference sequence). The CDR3 sequence is 14 residues long. The CDR3 region has the DNA TGTGCCAGCAGAACAGGGGGAGGAAGCACTGAAGCTTTCTTT. This translates into CASRTGGGSTEAFF.

CDR3 in DNA: TGCAGCGTTGGCCCGATCCGAGCGGGAGTCGGCAATGAGCAGTTCTTC. The encoded protein is CSVGPIRAGVGNEQFF. The rearrangement uses TRBV29-1 and TRBJ2-1; TRBD2 matches 8 bases. Germline-derived CDR1 and CDR2 are SQVTM and ANQGSEA. The junction had 14 bases not matched to a gene; V was cut back by 4 bases and J by 6 bases. This CDR3 is built from 16 residues.

DNA for the CDR3: TGTGCCAGCAGGTCACTAGCGGGAAGTCATGAGCAGTTCTTC. Translation gives CASRSLAGSHEQFF. The chain employs TRBV6-5 and TRBJ2-1; 10 nucleotides agree with TRBD2. The V segment lost 6 bases and the J segment 8 bases; nucleotides outside the gene matches: 7. CDR1 and CDR2 (germline): MNHEY, SVGAGI. This CDR3 has 14 amino acids.

This clone has a single count. The V and J genes are TRBV7-9 and TRBJ2-7; 7 bases fit TRBD1. The CDR3 is made up of 12 amino acids. V lost 5 bases and J lost 6; bases outside the gene matches: 4. Germline V gene lookup returns CDR1 SEHNR and CDR2 FQNEAQ (reference sequence). DNA for the CDR3: TGTGCCAGCAGCGTTCCAGGGGGCGAGCAGTACTTC. Amino acid sequence: CASSVPGGEQYF.

The J gene is TRBJ1-2, the V gene TRBV6-5, with D possibly matching TRBD1 (6 bases). CDR1 is MNHEY, CDR2 SVGAGI, per germline. The CDR3 consists of 15 residues. Trimming removed 5 bases at V and 2 bases at J, with 15 bases between. CDR3 coding DNA: TGTGCCAGCAGTCCGGGGCGGGGGCCAAACTATGGCTACACCTTC. This gives the protein CASSPGRGPNYGYTF.

This rearrangement joins TRBV28 to TRBJ2-1, with TRBD2 matching over 11 bases. The ends lost 6 bases at V and 5 bases at J; junction bases unmatched: 6. Germline CDR1 reads MDHEN; CDR2 reads SYDVKM. This CDR3 spans 15 amino acids. The CDR3 DNA follows: TGTGCCAGCAGCATTCTAGCGGGAGGTCACAATGAGCAGTTCTTC. The encoded protein is CASSILAGGHNEQFF.

This clone was seen a handful of times. The chain employs TRBV28 and TRBJ1-1, with 8 bases that match TRBD1. The CDR3 is 18 residues long. From germline, CDR1 is MDHEN and CDR2 SYDVKM. After removal of 3 bases from V and 1 base from J, the junction contained 13 bases not matched to a gene. CDR3 residues: CASSLAWGAGGWNTEAFF. Here the CDR3 DNA reads TGTGCCAGCAGTTTGGCCTGGGGGGCAGGGGGCTGGAACACTGAAGCTTTCTTT.

This chain uses TRBV5-4 with TRBJ2-1; D is possibly TRBD2 (7 bases). The germline V and J ends were trimmed by 4 bases and 4 bases, with 18 bases remaining between them. The CDR3 contains 16 residues. Germline CDR1 reads SGHNT; CDR2 reads YYREEE (reference sequence). CDR3 DNA: TGTGCCAGCAGCCGGGGGGCTTCTGGGATATACAATGAGCAGTTCTTC. It translates to CASSRGASGIYNEQFF.

This clone was counted a few times. This chain's CDR3 is CASSFTSYEQYF. The CDR3 DNA reads as TGTGCCAGCAGCTTTACTAGCTACGAGCAGTACTTC. The chain employs TRBV5-5 and TRBJ2-7; the D gene is possibly TRBD2 (5 bases). The V and J ends lost 2 bases and 3 bases respectively, with 6 bases between them. The germline CDR1 and CDR2 sequences are SGHKS and YYEKEE (reference sequence). This CDR3 region has 12 residues.

The rearrangement uses TRBV9 and TRBJ2-1; TRBD2 agrees at 13 bases. Germline V gives CDR1 SGDLS, CDR2 YYNGEE. The CDR3 is 17 residues long. The J segment lost 4 bases and the V segment lost 4 bases, leaving 8 bases of the junction unmatched. The CDR3 loop is CASSSRLAGGPYNEQFF. The CDR3 DNA reads TGTGCCAGCAGCTCGCGACTAGCGGGAGGACCGTACAATGAGCAGTTCTTC.

The chain joins TRBV9 to TRBJ2-5; D is ambiguous. CDR1 SGDLS and CDR2 YYNGEE come from the germline V gene. V lost 0 bases and J lost 2, with 11 bases in between. The length of the CDR3 is 15 residues. This CDR3 is CASSVVEADQETQYF. For the CDR3, the DNA is TGTGCCAGCAGCGTAGTTGAGGCCGATCAAGAGACCCAGTACTTC.

The chain carries TRBV9 and TRBJ1-3; D may be TRBD1 (6 bases). The CDR3 totals 16 residues. From germline, CDR1 is SGDLS and CDR2 YYNGEE. Deletions cut 0 bases from V and 3 bases from J, with 13 bases between. CDR3 protein: CASSVEGGVGGNTIYF. The CDR3 DNA sequence: TGTGCCAGCAGCGTAGAAGGGGGGGTAGGTGGAAACACCATATATTTT.

The rearrangement links TRBV27 to TRBJ2-1; 13 positions match TRBD2. With 7 bases clipped from V and 7 bases from J, the junction kept 1 base outside the gene matches. The CDR3 is 13 residues long. Germline lookup yields CDR1 MNHEY and CDR2 SMNVEV (reference sequence). The CDR3 DNA sequence: TGTGCCAGCACGGGACTAGCGGGAAATGAGCAGTTCTTC. It specifies CASTGLAGNEQFF.

The chain carries TRBV28 and TRBJ2-3; 8 nucleotides align to TRBD2. The germline V gene encodes CDR1 MDHEN and CDR2 SYDVKM. The CDR3 sequence is 14 residues long. The V gene end was trimmed by 5 bases and the J gene end by 7 bases; junction bases not matched to a gene: 8. CDR3 region: CASSGLASIYTQYF. The CDR3 bases are TGTGCCAGCAGTGGACTAGCTAGCATATATACGCAGTATTTT.

The chain joins TRBV2 to TRBJ2-2; 8 bases agree with TRBD1. Trimming took 7 bases from V and 4 from J; bases not matched to a gene: 8. The germline V gene has CDR1 SNHLY and CDR2 FYNNEI. The CDR3 covers 15 residues. CDR3 DNA: TGTGCCAGCAAAAAACAGGGGGTGACCACCGGGGAGCTGTTTTTT. It specifies CASKKQGVTTGELFF.

The CDR3 reads CASSKGLGGSSYEQYF. In DNA form, the CDR3 reads TGTGCCAGCAGCAAGGGACTAGGAGGAAGCTCCTACGAGCAGTACTTC. This chain connects TRBV21-1 to TRBJ2-7; TRBD2, the D gene given by the table, was not confirmed from the DNA. TRBV21-1 is assigned pseudogene status. The CDR3 has 16 amino acids.

This clone was recorded once. V is TRBV12-3 or TRBV12-4 and J is TRBJ2-7, with D maybe TRBD2 (5 bases). The length of the CDR3 is 13 residues. The ends were cut back, 8 bases at V and 2 bases at J, with 13 bases in the middle. For the CDR3, the DNA is TGTGCCAGCCGAGTGGACTGGACCTACGAGCAGTACTTC. Translation gives CASRVDWTYEQYF.

This clone was seen a handful of times. The chain recombines TRBV19 with TRBJ1-5, with 8 bases fitting TRBD1. The germline gives CDR1 LNHDA, CDR2 SQIVND (reference sequence). The CDR3 spans 15 residues. J gave up 6 bases and V 6 bases, and 10 bases lay outside the gene matches. CDR3 sequence reads: CASRARQGHGQPQHF. CDR3 DNA: TGTGCCAGTAGAGCCCGACAGGGGCATGGTCAGCCCCAGCATTTT.